The text below deals with one TCR beta chain. Germline trimming cut 0 bases from V and 6 bases from J; bases unmatched to any gene: 6. CDR3 length: 15 residues. CDR1 is SGHRS and CDR2 is YFSETQ in the germline V gene. The authors' processing: Estimation of nucleated cell counts was performed using reference gene primer amplification. Libraries were prepared by immunoSEQ multiplex PCR; TCRdb keeps only in-frame clonotypes and omits some of them. V and J calls and clone size are as listed in that table; D and trimming were resolved from the DNA. The top ten clones hold 3.8% of a sample with about 20,000 clones, 65% to 90% of them seen once. These data originate in a study of blood T cell repertoires in COVID-19. The wider study: Samples taken during acute and convalescent COVID-19 were collected in the United States, Italy and Spain. PBMCs, B-cell-depleted T cells, or T cells were the source of the cDNA or gDNA that made up the material.

The TCR was taken from a man aged 50 to 59 with active COVID-19. The sample was peripheral blood. V and J are TRBV5-1 and TRBJ2-1; 7 nucleotides line up with TRBD1. The CDR3 DNA sequence: TGCGCCAGCAGCTTGGCCGACAGGGCCAGCAATGAGCAGTTCTTC. This encodes CASSLADRASNEQFF.